This entry lists 23 T cell receptor beta chains sequenced from one sample in a study of blood T cell repertoires in COVID-19. The method was immunoSEQ multiplex PCR; TCRdb's version includes in-frame clones alone and lacks a portion of them. The repertoire includes over 350,000 clones, roughly 87% of them detected once, and around 1.8% sits in the top ten. Sequenced sample: PBMCs or T cells enriched from blood (not recorded which). Source of these receptors: a woman between 18 and 29 years old with acute COVID-19.

The V and J genes are TRBV11-2 and TRBJ1-1; the D is unclear. The V end lost 0 bases, the J end lost 3 bases, and 8 bases lay between the germline ends. Germline values: CDR1 SGHAT, CDR2 FQNNGV. CDR3 length: 14 amino acids. CDR3: CASSLDIGYTEAFF. In DNA, the CDR3 is TGTGCCAGCAGCTTAGATATCGGGTACACTGAAGCTTTCTTT. Variable domain in full (rest from reference TRBV11-2 and TRBJ1-1): EAGVAQSPRYKIIEKRQSVAFWCNPISGHATLYWYQQILGQGPKLLIQFQNNGVVDDSQLPKDRFSAERLKGVDSTLKIQPAKLEDSAVYLCASSLDIGYTEAFFGQGTRLTVV.

The J gene is TRBJ1-1, the V gene TRBV29-1; 7 positions agree with TRBD1. Trimming at V came to 6 bases and at J to 10 bases, leaving 8 bases not matched to a gene. This CDR3 spans 11 amino acids. CDR1 and CDR2 (germline): SQVTM, ANQGSEA. Written as DNA, the CDR3 is TGCAGCGTCCGAGACAGGGTCGGAGCTTTCTTT. Protein: CSVRDRVGAFF. The entire variable domain, with the rest obtained from reference TRBV29-1 and TRBJ1-1, is as follows: SAVISQKPSRDICQRGTSLTIQCQVDSQVTMMFWYRQQPGQSLTLIATANQGSEATYESGFVIDKFPISRPNLTFSTLTVSNMSPEDSSIYLCSVRDRVGAFFGQGTRLTVV.

The V gene is TRBV18, the J gene TRBJ2-7; D is uncertain. V was pared by 1 base and J by 3 bases, with 4 bases between. The CDR3 contains 12 residues. CDR1 is KGHSH, CDR2 LQKENI, per germline. The CDR3: CASSPLSYEQYF. The CDR3 DNA follows: TGTGCCAGCTCACCACTTAGCTACGAGCAGTACTTC.

This sequence joins TRBV6-5 and TRBJ2-5, with TRBD2 matching over 8 bases. Germline V lookup: CDR1 MNHEY, CDR2 SVGAGI. With V trimmed by 4 bases and J by 7 bases, 8 bases remained unmatched. CDR3 length: 14 amino acids. CDR3 amino acids: CASSSYLAGGTQYF. The CDR3 DNA is TGTGCCAGCAGTTCCTACCTGGCGGGGGGGACCCAGTACTTC.

This clone came up a few times. In the same sample, other DNA sequences code for this CDR3. The chain has TRBV9 and TRBJ1-4; 9 nucleotides align to TRBD1. V was clipped by 2 bases and J by 8 bases; unmatched bases: 4. Germline CDR1 and CDR2: SGDLS and YYNGEE. The CDR3 is made up of 14 amino acids. The CDR3 sequence: CASSVGQGGEKLFF. The CDR3 region has the DNA TGTGCCAGCAGCGTGGGACAGGGAGGAGAAAAACTGTTTTTT.

This clone was picked up one time. This chain uses TRBV18 with TRBJ1-4, with 9 bases aligning to TRBD1. CDR3 length equals 14 residues. With V trimmed by 4 bases and J by 7 bases, 4 bases remained unmatched. The germline V gene has CDR1 KGHSH and CDR2 LQKENI. CDR3: CASSLGQGSEKLFF. DNA for the CDR3: TGTGCCAGCTCACTGGGACAGGGTAGTGAAAAACTGTTTTTT. The full variable domain, completed using reference TRBV18 and TRBJ1-4, is NAGVMQNPRHLVRRRGQEARLRCSPMKGHSHVYWYRQLPEEGLKFMVYLQKENIIDESGMPKERFSAEFPKEGPSILRIQQVVRGDSAAYFCASSLGQGSEKLFFGSGTQLSVL.

The chain joins TRBV10-3 to TRBJ1-3; D is possibly TRBD1 (5 bases). Trimming pared 11 bases from V and 0 bases from J, leaving 8 bases between. CDR1 is ENHRY, CDR2 SYGVKD, per germline. CDR3 size: 12 residues. DNA for the CDR3: TGTGCCGCGACAGTCTCTGGAAACACCATATATTTT. Protein product: CAATVSGNTIYF.

This chain joins TRBV2 and TRBJ1-1; no clear D gene. Per the germline V gene, CDR1 is SNHLY and CDR2 is FYNNEI. V lost 6 bases to trimming and J lost 2 bases, with 16 bases between them. The CDR3 covers 15 residues. CDR3 sequence: CASSPRFLYNTEAFF. CDR3 coding DNA: TGTGCCAGCAGCCCCAGGTTCCTCTATAACACTGAAGCTTTCTTT.

This clone has just a few counts. This chain joins TRBV10-1 and TRBJ2-2; 7 nucleotides align to TRBD2. This CDR3 is 13 amino acids long. The germline V gene has CDR1 WNHNN and CDR2 SYGVQD (reference sequence). V lost 6 bases and J lost 7; bases outside the gene matches: 5. The CDR3 region is CASRPTSVGELFF. CDR3 coding DNA: TGCGCCAGCAGGCCTACTAGCGTCGGGGAGCTGTTTTTT.

This clone showed up just a few times. V and J are TRBV2 and TRBJ1-1, with TRBD1 matching 8 bases. CDR3 length equals 14 residues. Germline trimming cut 7 bases from V and 4 bases from J; bases unmatched to any gene: 8. CDR1 and CDR2 (germline): SNHLY, FYNNEI. The CDR3 region has the DNA TGTGCCAGCACCATCCTCGACAGGGGCACTGAAGCTTTCTTT. This sequence encodes CASTILDRGTEAFF. Combining the CDR3 with reference TRBV2 and TRBJ1-1 gives the whole variable domain EPEVTQTPSHQVTQMGQEVILRCVPISNHLYFYWYRQILGQKVEFLVSFYNNEISEKSEIFDDQFSVERPDGSNFTLKIRSTKLEDSAMYFCASTILDRGTEAFFGQGTRLTVV.

The J gene is TRBJ2-7, the V gene TRBV5-4; weak D call: TRBD2 (6 bases). From germline, CDR1 is SGHNT and CDR2 YYREEE (reference sequence). Between the trimmed V and J ends, which lost 6 bases and 7 bases, there was a span of 14 bases. The CDR3 extends over 12 amino acids. CDR3 residues: CASTAGNKEQYF. The DNA for the CDR3 is TGTGCCAGCACGGCGGGAAATAAAGAGCAGTACTTC.

Only one count was recorded for this clone. The rearrangement links TRBV5-1 to TRBJ2-5; tentatively, D is TRBD2 (5 bases). The CDR3 covers 14 residues. V lost 4 bases and J 4 bases, leaving 14 bases between the germline ends. Looked up from germline, CDR1 is SGHRS and CDR2 is YFSETQ. CDR3 sequence: CASSPRGEGETQYF. The CDR3 DNA is TGCGCCAGCAGCCCGCGCGGAGAGGGAGAGACCCAGTACTTC.

The chain recombines TRBV30 with TRBJ1-2; no clear D gene. The CDR3 contains 14 residues. V lost 0 bases and J lost 10, with 18 bases in between. Germline loops: CDR1 GTSNPN, CDR2 SVGIG (reference sequence). Here the CDR3 DNA reads TGTGCCTGGAGTGTTTTATTTTTGTCCAGTTACTACACCTTC. It translates to CAWSVLFLSSYYTF.

This rearrangement joins TRBV11-3 to TRBJ2-1, with 8 bases aligning to TRBD2. Unmatched junction bases numbered 4, after V lost 4 bases and J lost 8 bases. The CDR3 length is 13 residues. Germline-derived CDR1 and CDR2 are SGHNT and YENEEA. CDR3 nucleotides: TGTGCCAGCAGCTCGGGACTAGACGATGAGCAGTTCTTC. It encodes CASSSGLDDEQFF.

The chain uses TRBV10-3 and TRBJ1-2; D is perhaps TRBD1 (6 bases). Germline V gene data show CDR1 as ENHRY and CDR2 as SYGVKD. V lost 10 bases, J lost 4 bases, and 22 bases lay in between. The CDR3 is 15 residues long. DNA of the CDR3: TGTGCCACGGCTGGGGCAGGGGATGATGGCTATGGCTACACCTTC. Translating gives CATAGAGDDGYGYTF.

The rearrangement uses TRBV2 and TRBJ2-5, with a tentative D call TRBD1 (5 bases). The CDR3 spans 13 residues. Germline V gene sequence: CDR1 SNHLY, CDR2 FYNNEI. The V end lost 3 bases, the J end lost 8 bases, and 13 bases lay between the germline ends. The chain's CDR3 is CASSEGPQLTQYF. CDR3 sequence (DNA): TGTGCCAGCAGTGAGGGGCCCCAGTTAACCCAGTACTTC.

The genes are TRBV9 and TRBJ2-3; maybe TRBD1 (6 bases). The V end lost 3 bases, the J end lost 0 bases, and 11 bases lay between the germline ends. The CDR3 extends over 15 amino acids. CDR1 and CDR2 from the germline V gene are SGDLS and YYNGEE. CDR3 coding DNA: TGTGCCAGCAGCGGCACGGACAGTAGCACAGATACGCAGTATTTT. Residues: CASSGTDSSTDTQYF.

The chain carries TRBV11-2 and TRBJ2-7; 8 bases align to TRBD2. This CDR3 is built from 15 residues. Germline V gives CDR1 SGHAT, CDR2 FQNNGV. V lost 7 bases to trimming and J lost 4 bases; unmatched junction nucleotides: 12. In nucleotides, the CDR3 is TGTGCCAGCAACATAGAGCCCGGGAGGGTTTACGAGCAGTACTTC. This codes for CASNIEPGRVYEQYF.

The chain couples TRBV5-1 to TRBJ2-5; D is possibly TRBD2 (6 bases). Trimming cost V 0 bases and J 2 bases, with 11 bases left between them. CDR1 and CDR2 (germline): SGHRS, YFSETQ. This CDR3 region has 15 residues. Here the CDR3 DNA reads TGCGCCAGCAGCTTGGCTGGGCGGGGACAAGAGACCCAGTACTTC. Translating it yields CASSLAGRGQETQYF.

The CDR3 nucleotides read TGTGCCAGCAGACCGACTAGTAGCTACGAGCAGTACTTC. Protein sequence: CASRPTSSYEQYF. The V and J genes are TRBV12-3 or TRBV12-4 and TRBJ2-7; weak D call: TRBD2 (6 bases). V lost 6 bases to trimming and J lost 3 bases, with 12 bases between them. This CDR3 has 13 amino acids.

The chain recombines TRBV7-9 with TRBJ1-1; possible D gene TRBD1, 6 bases. The germline V gene has CDR1 SEHNR and CDR2 FQNEAQ (reference sequence). Trimming took off 4 bases at V and 7 bases at J, with 10 bases between the two ends. The CDR3 extends over 12 amino acids. In nucleotides, the CDR3 is TGTGCCAGCAGCTCAAGACAGGATGAAGCTTTCTTT. It is translated as CASSSRQDEAFF.

The chain links TRBV4-1 to TRBJ2-5; maybe TRBD2 (5 bases). Trimming pared 2 bases from V and 3 bases from J, leaving 10 bases between. This CDR3 has 14 residues. In germline, CDR1 is MGHRA, CDR2 YSYEKL. CDR3 DNA sequence: TGCGCCAGCAGCCAAATAGCGTCGGAAGAGACCCAGTACTTC. Protein: CASSQIASEETQYF.

The chain employs TRBV30 and TRBJ2-6; D remains ambiguous. Germline V CDR1 and CDR2: GTSNPN, SVGIG (reference sequence). The V end was cut by 5 bases, the J end by 3 bases, with 2 bases between. This CDR3 has 11 residues. The CDR3 bases are TGTGCCTGGCTTGGGGCCAACGTCCTGACTTTC. Its translation is CAWLGANVLTF.